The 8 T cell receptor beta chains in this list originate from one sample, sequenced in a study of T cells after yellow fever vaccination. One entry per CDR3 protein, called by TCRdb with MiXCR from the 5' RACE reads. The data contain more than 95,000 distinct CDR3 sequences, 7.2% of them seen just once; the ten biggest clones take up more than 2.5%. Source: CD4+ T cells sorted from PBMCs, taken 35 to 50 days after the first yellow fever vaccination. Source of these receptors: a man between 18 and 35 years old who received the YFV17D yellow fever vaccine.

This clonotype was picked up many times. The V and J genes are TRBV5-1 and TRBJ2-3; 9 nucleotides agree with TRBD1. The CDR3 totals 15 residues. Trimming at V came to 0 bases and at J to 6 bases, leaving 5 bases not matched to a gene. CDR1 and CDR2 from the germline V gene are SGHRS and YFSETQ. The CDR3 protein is CASSLGDRAGDTQYF. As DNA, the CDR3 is TGCGCCAGCAGCTTGGGGGACAGGGCCGGCGATACGCAGTATTTT.

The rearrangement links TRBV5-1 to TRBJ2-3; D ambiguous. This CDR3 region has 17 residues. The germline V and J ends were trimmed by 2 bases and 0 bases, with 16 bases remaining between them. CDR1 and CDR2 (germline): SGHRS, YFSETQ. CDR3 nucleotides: TGCGCCAGCAGCTTCTCCCCGCATACCTCTAGCACAGATACGCAGTATTTT. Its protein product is CASSFSPHTSSTDTQYF.

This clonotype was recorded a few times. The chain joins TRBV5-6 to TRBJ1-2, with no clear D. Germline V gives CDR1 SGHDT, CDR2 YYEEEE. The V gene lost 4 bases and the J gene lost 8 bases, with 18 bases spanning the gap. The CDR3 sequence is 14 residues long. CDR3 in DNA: TGTGCCAGCAGCCCCGTCGGGCCGGCGGAGGGCTACACCTTC. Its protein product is CASSPVGPAEGYTF.

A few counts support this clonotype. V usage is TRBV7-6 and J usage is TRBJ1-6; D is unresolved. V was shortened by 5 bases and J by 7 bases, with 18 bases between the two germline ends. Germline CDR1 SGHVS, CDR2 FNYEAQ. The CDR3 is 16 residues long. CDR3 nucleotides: TGTGCCAGCAGCCCCGAAGTGGGTTCAAGGAATTCACCCCTCCACTTT. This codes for CASSPEVGSRNSPLHF.

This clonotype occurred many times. For the CDR3, the DNA is TGTGCCAGCAGTTTATGGGGGGAGGCTAGCAATCAGCCCCAGCATTTT. It encodes CASSLWGEASNQPQHF. This chain uses TRBV12-3 or TRBV12-4 with TRBJ1-5; D may be TRBD1 (5 bases). The CDR3 is 16 residues long. V gave up 2 bases and J gave up 0 bases, with 11 bases separating them.

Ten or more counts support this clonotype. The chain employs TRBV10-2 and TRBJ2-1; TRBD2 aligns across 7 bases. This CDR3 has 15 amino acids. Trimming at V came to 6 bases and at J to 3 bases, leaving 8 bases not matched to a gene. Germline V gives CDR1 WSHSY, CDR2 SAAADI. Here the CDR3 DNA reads TGCGCCAGCAGGGAGGAGGCGGGGGACTACAATGAGCAGTTCTTC. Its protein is CASREEAGDYNEQFF.

In DNA, the CDR3 is TGTGCCAGCAGCTTTCGGGGGGGGGAAACTGAAGCTTTCTTT. Translating it yields CASSFRGGETEAFF. The V gene is TRBV11-2, the J gene TRBJ1-1, with a tentative D call TRBD1 (5 bases). The CDR3 length is 14 residues. CDR1 and CDR2 (germline): SGHAT, FQNNGV. V lost 3 bases and J 5 bases, leaving 13 bases between the germline ends.

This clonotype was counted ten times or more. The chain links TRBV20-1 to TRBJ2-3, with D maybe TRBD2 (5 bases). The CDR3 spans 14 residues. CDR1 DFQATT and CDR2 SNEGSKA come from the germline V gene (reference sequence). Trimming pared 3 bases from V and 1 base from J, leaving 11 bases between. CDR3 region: CSASRSSRTDTQYF. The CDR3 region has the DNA TGCAGTGCTAGTCGTTCTAGCCGCACAGATACGCAGTATTTT.